The sample holds a few counts of the clone carrying this T cell receptor beta chain. This sample is drawn from a study of early T cells in non-severe SARS-CoV-2 infection. At the level of the study: Unsorted whole-blood RNA was sequenced in bulk, leaving chains unpaired.

Germline CDR1 reads SGHRS; CDR2 reads YFSETQ. Trimming pared 5 bases from V and 1 base from J, leaving 12 bases between. The CDR3 runs 14 residues. As part of library construction, unique molecular identifiers were attached to individual cDNA molecules. In TCRdb, the 5' RACE reads were re-called with MiXCR into one record per CDR3 protein. The table lists approximately 120,000 distinct CDR3 sequences, about 15% of them singletons. The TCR comes from an adult who was a healthcare worker with PCR-confirmed SARS-CoV-2 infection or an uninfected control (not recorded which). The chain has TRBV5-1 and TRBJ1-1; D unresolved. The specimen sequenced was whole blood. The CDR3 DNA sequence: TGCGCCAGCAGGACGGGCCTGGGGAACACTGAAGCTTTCTTT. It translates to CASRTGLGNTEAFF.